Included here is one T cell receptor beta chain sequence, with context. Its specificity is unknown. Both peripheral blood and punch biopsies of lesional scalp skin were obtained from patients who had alopecia areata. CDR1 and CDR2 from the germline V gene are SGHTA and FQGTGA. CDR3 length: 13 amino acids. V dropped 2 bases and J dropped 5 bases, with 10 bases sitting between them. The sample belongs to a study of CD8+ T cells in alopecia areata. Study-wide background: Tofacitinib exposure lasted 6 to 18 months, followed by 6 months off drug.

The study's findings and limits: Unlike in mice, where it was clearer, TCR sharing across patients was less clear, possibly HLA-related. Clonality exceeded that of normal scalp in lesional scalp, most notably in alopecia totalis/universalis.

The sequencing template was cDNA reverse transcribed from extracted RNA. Libraries were prepared by immunoSEQ multiplex PCR; TCRdb keeps only in-frame clonotypes and omits some of them. This table has some 170,000 clones, 63% appearing once. This sequence joins TRBV7-3 and TRBJ2-7; the D call may be TRBD1 or TRBD2 (5 bases each). The source was CD4+ T cells sorted from blood, collected at week 0. The receptor was derived from a human donor with alopecia areata. The CDR3 protein is CASSLDRDHEQYF. Here the CDR3 DNA reads TGTGCCAGCAGCTTAGATCGGGACCACGAGCAGTACTTC.